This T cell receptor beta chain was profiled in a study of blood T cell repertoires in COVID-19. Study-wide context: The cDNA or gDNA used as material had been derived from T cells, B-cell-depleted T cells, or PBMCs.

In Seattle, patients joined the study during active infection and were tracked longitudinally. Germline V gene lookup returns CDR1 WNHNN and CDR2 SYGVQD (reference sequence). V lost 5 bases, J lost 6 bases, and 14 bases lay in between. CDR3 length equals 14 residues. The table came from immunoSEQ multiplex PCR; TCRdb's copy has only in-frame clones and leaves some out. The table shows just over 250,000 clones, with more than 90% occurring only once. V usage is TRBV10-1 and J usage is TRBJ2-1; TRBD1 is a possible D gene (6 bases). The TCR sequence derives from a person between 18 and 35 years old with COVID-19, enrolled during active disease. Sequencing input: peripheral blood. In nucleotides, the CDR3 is TGCGCCAGCAGTCCCACAGGGAGAAGCAATGAGCAGTTCTTC. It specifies CASSPTGRSNEQFF.